Below are 15 T cell receptor beta chains sequenced from a single sample in a study of T cells after yellow fever vaccination. A single record per CDR3 protein comes from TCRdb applying MiXCR to the 5' RACE reads. The sample carries 25,000 to 35,000 distinct CDR3 sequences, roughly 6.1% recorded once. Source: PBMCs, either bulk or a sorted T-cell subset (CD4+, CD8+, memory, or dextramer-sorted; not recorded which), taken on the day of the yellow fever booster vaccination. Source of these receptors: a man under 40 who received the YFV17D yellow fever vaccine.

This clonotype was seen a few times. This rearrangement joins TRBV23-1 to TRBJ1-2; no firm D call. TRBV23-1 falls under the ORF class, with uncertain function. Trimming removed 5 bases from V and 0 bases from J, with 7 bases in between. The CDR3 extends over 13 amino acids. Written as DNA, the CDR3 is TGCGCCAGCAGTTTTGGTCCTAACTATGGCTACACCTTC. Its protein is CASSFGPNYGYTF.

This clonotype has ten or more counts. This sequence joins TRBV6-2 or TRBV6-3 and TRBJ1-1; D uncertain. This CDR3 is built from 12 residues. CDR1 and CDR2 from the germline V gene are MNHEY and SVGEGT. V lost 7 bases to trimming and J lost 10 bases, with 16 bases between them. CDR3 loop: CASTMVLGSAFF. The CDR3 DNA reads TGTGCCAGCACCATGGTACTTGGGTCAGCTTTCTTT.

The table lists this clonotype with a few counts. V is TRBV6-2 or TRBV6-3 and J is TRBJ2-7, with 7 positions matching TRBD1. This CDR3 has 17 residues. Germline V lookup: CDR1 MNHEY, CDR2 SVGEGT. Germline trimming cut 0 bases from V and 2 bases from J; bases unmatched to any gene: 10. The CDR3 nucleotides are TGTGCCAGCAGTTACTCCCGGTCGGGGACAGAACCCTACGAGCAGTACTTC. The encoded protein is CASSYSRSGTEPYEQYF.

This chain connects TRBV4-3 to TRBJ2-2; 11 bases map to TRBD1. Trimming at V came to 7 bases and at J to 8 bases, leaving 12 bases not matched to a gene. Per germline, CDR1 LGHNA and CDR2 YSLEER. The CDR3 is 16 amino acids. The CDR3 loop reads CASTPGGQGAGGELFF. The CDR3 DNA reads TGCGCCAGCACCCCTGGTGGACAGGGGGCAGGTGGGGAGCTGTTTTTT.

This clonotype was recorded many times. The chain is built from TRBV2 and TRBJ1-2, with D possibly matching TRBD1 (5 bases). The CDR3 has 12 residues. V lost 6 bases, J lost 12 bases, and 17 bases lay in between. CDR1 and CDR2 (germline): SNHLY, FYNNEI. CDR3 loop: CASREGMAGNTF. The DNA of the CDR3 is TGTGCCAGCAGGGAGGGGATGGCAGGCAACACCTTC.

This clonotype was observed a handful of times. V gene TRBV4-3 combines with J gene TRBJ2-5; D ambiguous. Germline CDR1 LGHNA, CDR2 YSLEER. The CDR3 extends over 14 amino acids. The V end lost 4 bases, the J end lost 5 bases, and 14 bases lay between the germline ends. CDR3 loop: CASSPVKGRETQYF. In DNA form, the CDR3 reads TGCGCCAGCAGCCCTGTAAAAGGTCGCGAGACCCAGTACTTC.

The sample holds many counts of this clonotype. The chain joins TRBV12-3 or TRBV12-4 to TRBJ1-5; D not resolved. CDR3 length equals 14 residues. V gave up 3 bases and J gave up 3 bases, with 9 bases separating them. DNA for the CDR3: TGTGCCAGCAGTTTTGAGGGAAACAATCAGCCCCAGCATTTT. Amino acids: CASSFEGNNQPQHF.

Comment on this clonotype: Germline and junction disagree at one end, which may indicate a read error. V is TRBV4-3 and J is TRBJ2-1; tentatively, D is TRBD2 (5 bases). The CDR3 consists of 15 residues. Germline V lookup: CDR1 LGHNA, CDR2 YSLEER. CDR3 region: CASSHDRTPTPKQFF. CDR3 DNA sequence: TGCGCTAGCAGCCACGACCGGACTCCAACACCTAAGCAGTTCTTC.

There are many counts of this clonotype. The gene calls are TRBV11-2 and TRBJ1-2, with D maybe TRBD1 (6 bases). Germline CDR1 reads SGHAT; CDR2 reads FQNNGV. V lost 2 bases to trimming and J lost 10 bases, with 11 bases between them. The CDR3 is 12 residues long. In DNA form, the CDR3 reads TGTGCCAGCAGCTTATTGTCAGGGGCCTACACCTTC. This gives the protein CASSLLSGAYTF.

In its sample, this clonotype was seen once. CDR3 in amino acids: CASRQIGTGTYEQYF. As DNA, the CDR3 is TGTGCCAGCAGACAGATCGGGACAGGTACCTACGAGCAGTACTTC. The chain combines TRBV4-2 with TRBJ2-7, with TRBD1 identical over 8 bases. The germline CDR1 and CDR2 sequences are LGHNA and YNFKEQ. V was clipped by 6 bases and J by 2 bases; unmatched bases: 9. This CDR3 spans 15 amino acids.

This chain links TRBV5-4 with TRBJ2-1; D ambiguous. Germline V gene data show CDR1 as SGHNT and CDR2 as YYREEE (reference sequence). V was pared by 4 bases and J by 0 bases, with 14 bases between. This CDR3 is built from 16 residues. CDR3 in DNA: TGTGCCAGCAGCAACCCCCCCACGAGCTCCTACAATGAGCAGTTCTTC. Its protein is CASSNPPTSSYNEQFF.

This clonotype was seen at least ten times. This chain joins TRBV18 and TRBJ2-7, with D tentatively TRBD1 or TRBD2 (6 bases each). V was pared by 1 base and J by 3 bases, with 13 bases between. This CDR3 spans 15 amino acids. Germline lookup yields CDR1 KGHSH and CDR2 LQKENI. The CDR3 coding sequence is TGTGCCAGCTCACCACAGGGGGGTGCAATCTACGAGCAGTACTTC. This gives the protein CASSPQGGAIYEQYF.

This clonotype was detected ten times or more. The rearrangement links TRBV21-1 to TRBJ2-7; the D segment call TRBD1 is taken from the table without a DNA check. TRBV21-1 is a recognized pseudogene. The CDR3 loop spans 15 amino acids. CDR3 residues: CASSIRDRGRREQYF. CDR3 nucleotides: TGTGCCAGCAGCATAAGGGACAGGGGGCGAAGGGAGCAGTACTTC.

Only a few counts were recorded for this clonotype. The chain has TRBV28 and TRBJ2-7; either TRBD1 or TRBD2 may fit D (5 bases each). Trimming removed 7 bases at V and 3 bases at J, with 16 bases between. In germline, CDR1 is MDHEN, CDR2 SYDVKM. This CDR3 has 14 amino acids. The CDR3 region is CASTPGTTGYEQYF. The CDR3 DNA is TGTGCCAGCACCCCCGGGACGACGGGCTACGAGCAGTACTTC.

At least ten counts were recorded for this clonotype. The V and J genes are TRBV6-2 or TRBV6-3 and TRBJ1-5; 7 positions agree with TRBD1. Germline CDR1 MNHEY, CDR2 SVGEGT. Trimming cost V 6 bases and J 0 bases; bases outside gene matches: 5. CDR3 length equals 15 residues. The CDR3 bases are TGTGCCAGCAGCCCGGGACAGTCTAGCAATCAGCCCCAGCATTTT. It yields the protein CASSPGQSSNQPQHF.